This T cell receptor (beta chain) was found in a study of cytomegalovirus exposure and HLA in healthy donors. Turning to the study itself: Samples from HLA-typed donors yielded about 85 million unique TCRs in an early data release. Study results and limitations: Among immune exposure information, only CMV serostatus was available. Overall, 164 TCR beta chains were annotated as cytomegalovirus-associated.

Amplification used 60 Vbeta primers and 13 Jbeta primers. Authors' methods: In a later analysis, roughly 11 million of 60 million to 80 million unique beta chains occurred in at least two donors. Data came from immunoSEQ multiplex PCR; TCRdb stores just in-frame clones and leaves some out. Clone size and the V and J calls come from that table; the DNA yielded D and trimming. The data contain about 65,000 clones, approximately 60% of them singletons. Germline V lookup: CDR1 SGHRS, CDR2 YFSETQ. Trimming cost V 4 bases and J 0 bases, with 13 bases left between them. The CDR3 length is 15 residues. Worth noting for this clone: Its target is unknown.

Sequenced input: PBMCs. This chain uses TRBV5-1 with TRBJ1-2; tentative D call: TRBD1 (6 bases). The receptor comes from a man aged 25-45 years in good health and CMV-seronegative. The CDR3 nucleotides are TGCGCCAGCAGCGACCCGACAGGTGCTAACTATGGCTACACCTTC. Amino acids: CASSDPTGANYGYTF.